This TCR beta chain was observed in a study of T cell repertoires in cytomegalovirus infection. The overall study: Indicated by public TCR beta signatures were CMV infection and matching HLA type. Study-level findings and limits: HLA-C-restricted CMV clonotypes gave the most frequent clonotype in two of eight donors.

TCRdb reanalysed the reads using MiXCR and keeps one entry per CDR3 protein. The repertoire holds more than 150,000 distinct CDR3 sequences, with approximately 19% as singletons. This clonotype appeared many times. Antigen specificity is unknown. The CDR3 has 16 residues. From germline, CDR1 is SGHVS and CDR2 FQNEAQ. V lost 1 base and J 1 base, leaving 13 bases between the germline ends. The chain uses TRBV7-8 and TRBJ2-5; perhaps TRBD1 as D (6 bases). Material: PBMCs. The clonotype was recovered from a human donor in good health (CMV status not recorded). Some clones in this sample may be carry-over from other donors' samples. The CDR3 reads CASSLEWDKPQETQYF. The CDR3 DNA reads TGTGCCAGCAGCTTAGAATGGGACAAACCCCAAGAGACCCAGTACTTC.